This TCR beta chain derives from a study of beta chain features in type 1 diabetes. Broader study findings: Shorter TCRB CDR3s, moderately but significantly so, were found in Type 1 diabetes patients in all four CD4+ subsets.

In the case of this clone: Antigen: not known.

This CDR3 has 15 amino acids. The J segment lost 6 bases and the V segment lost 4 bases, leaving 11 bases of the junction unmatched. Looked up from germline, CDR1 is SGHTA and CDR2 is FQGTGA. Of the isolated RNA, all was reverse transcribed, and so the sequenced material was expressed TCRB transcripts. TCRdb's copy holds only in-frame clones and misses some; the assay was immunoSEQ multiplex PCR. The sample lists under 350,000 clones, around an eighth occurring once. This chain links TRBV7-3 with TRBJ1-2, with TRBD1 matching 7 bases. The sample comprised naive CD4+ T cells from blood. The TCR sequence derives from a man in his thirties or forties with type 1 diabetes. The CDR3 reads CASSSRDSGSDGYTF. The CDR3 nucleotides are TGTGCCAGCAGCTCCCGGGACAGTGGCTCGGATGGCTACACCTTC. The variable domain in full, completed from reference TRBV7-3 and TRBJ1-2, reads GAGVSQTPSNKVTEKGKYVELRCDPISGHTALYWYRQSLGQGPEFLIYFQGTGAADDSGLPNDRFFAVRPEGSVSTLKIQRTERGDSAVYLCASSSRDSGSDGYTFGSGTRLTVV.